This TCR beta chain was captured by sequencing in a study of identical twins. Study observations and caveats: Out-of-frame alpha sequences that twins shared showed excess low generation probability.

This clonotype was seen more than once but under ten times. Its antigen is unidentified. TCRdb re-called the 5' RACE reads with MiXCR, one entry per CDR3 protein. The table records 520,000 or so distinct CDR3 sequences, roughly 21% of them present only once. Germline V lookup: CDR1 MNHEY, CDR2 SVGEGT. Trimming cost V 7 bases and J 7 bases, with 20 bases left between them. The CDR3 loop spans 14 amino acids. The same sample was also used in a study of T cells expressing NK-cell markers.

The rearrangement links TRBV6-2 or TRBV6-3 to TRBJ2-7; TRBD2 might be the D (6 bases). Sequencing used CD4+ T cells sorted from blood. The origin of this receptor is a woman in her late teens or twenties in good health. The DNA of the CDR3 is TGTGCCAGCAAATCTTCGGGGGACGGGGGTGAGCAGTACTTC. Protein sequence: CASKSSGDGGEQYF.